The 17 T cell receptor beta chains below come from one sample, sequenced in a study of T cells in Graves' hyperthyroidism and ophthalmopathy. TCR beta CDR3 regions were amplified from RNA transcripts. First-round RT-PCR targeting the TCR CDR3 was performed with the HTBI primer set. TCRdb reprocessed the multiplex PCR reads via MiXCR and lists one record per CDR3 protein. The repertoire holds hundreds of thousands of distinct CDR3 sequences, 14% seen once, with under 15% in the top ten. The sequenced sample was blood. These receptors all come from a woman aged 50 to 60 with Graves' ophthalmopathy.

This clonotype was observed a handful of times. The CDR3 DNA follows: TGTGCCAGCTCACCGCCCGGGACAGGGGTTCCAGATACGCAGTATTTT. Translating gives CASSPPGTGVPDTQYF. The rearrangement uses TRBV18 and TRBJ2-3, with TRBD1 matching 10 bases. V shed 3 bases and J 4 bases; nucleotides not matched to a gene: 7. The germline CDR1 and CDR2 sequences are KGHSH and LQKENI. The length of the CDR3 is 16 residues.

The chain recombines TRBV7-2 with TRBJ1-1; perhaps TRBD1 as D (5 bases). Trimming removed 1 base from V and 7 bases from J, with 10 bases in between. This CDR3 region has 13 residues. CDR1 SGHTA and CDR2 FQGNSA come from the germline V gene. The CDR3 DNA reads TGTGCCAGCAGCTTAGGGGGGGGGAGTGAAGCTTTCTTT. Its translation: CASSLGGGSEAFF.

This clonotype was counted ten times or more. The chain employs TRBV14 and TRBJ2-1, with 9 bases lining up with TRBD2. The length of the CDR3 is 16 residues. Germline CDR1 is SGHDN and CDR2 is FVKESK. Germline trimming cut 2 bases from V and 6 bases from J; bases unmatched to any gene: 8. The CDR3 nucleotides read TGTGCCAGCAGCCAAACCCTAGCGGGAATAACCAATGAGCAGTTCTTC. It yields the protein CASSQTLAGITNEQFF.

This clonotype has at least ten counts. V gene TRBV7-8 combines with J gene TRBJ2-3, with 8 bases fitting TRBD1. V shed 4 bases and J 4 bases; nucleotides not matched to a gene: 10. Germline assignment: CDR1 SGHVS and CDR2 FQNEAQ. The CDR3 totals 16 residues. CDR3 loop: CASSSPGQDDADTQYF. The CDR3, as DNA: TGTGCCAGCAGCTCACCGGGACAGGATGACGCAGATACGCAGTATTTT.

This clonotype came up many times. The CDR3 coding sequence is TGTGCCAGCAGCGAGGGACTAGCGGTCCCGGGGAATGAGCAGTTCTTC. This sequence encodes CASSEGLAVPGNEQFF. The chain has TRBV7-9 and TRBJ2-1, with 11 positions matching TRBD2. V lost 5 bases, J lost 7 bases, and 10 bases stayed unmatched. CDR3 length: 16 amino acids. Germline V CDR1 and CDR2: SEHNR, FQNEAQ (reference sequence). The full variable domain, in which reference TRBV7-9 and TRBJ2-1 provide the parts outside the CDR3, is DTGVSQNPRHKITKRGQNVTFRCDPISEHNRLYWYRQTLGQGPEFLTYFQNEAQLEKSRLLSDRFSAERPKGSFSTLEIQRTEQGDSAMYLCASSEGLAVPGNEQFFGPGTRLTVL.

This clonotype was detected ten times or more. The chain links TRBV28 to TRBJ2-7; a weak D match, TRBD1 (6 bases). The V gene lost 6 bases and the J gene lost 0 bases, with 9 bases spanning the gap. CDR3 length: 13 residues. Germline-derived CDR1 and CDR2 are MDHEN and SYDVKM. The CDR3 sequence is CASRTGNSYEQYF. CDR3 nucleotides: TGTGCCAGCAGGACAGGAAACTCCTACGAGCAGTACTTC.

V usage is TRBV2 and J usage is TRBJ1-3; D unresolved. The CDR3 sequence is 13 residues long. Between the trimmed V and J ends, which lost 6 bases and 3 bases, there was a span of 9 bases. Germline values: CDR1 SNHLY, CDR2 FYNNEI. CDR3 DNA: TGTGCCAGCAGCGGAGAGAGTGGAAACACCATATATTTT. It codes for CASSGESGNTIYF.

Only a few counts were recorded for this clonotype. The CDR3 loop is CASSQGTGGNSPLHF. The CDR3 nucleotides are TGCGCCAGCAGCCAAGGGACAGGGGGCAATTCACCCCTCCACTTT. The rearrangement uses TRBV4-1 and TRBJ1-6, with 11 nucleotides matching TRBD1. The germline V gene has CDR1 MGHRA and CDR2 YSYEKL. The CDR3 contains 15 residues. V lost 1 base and J lost 7; bases outside the gene matches: 0.

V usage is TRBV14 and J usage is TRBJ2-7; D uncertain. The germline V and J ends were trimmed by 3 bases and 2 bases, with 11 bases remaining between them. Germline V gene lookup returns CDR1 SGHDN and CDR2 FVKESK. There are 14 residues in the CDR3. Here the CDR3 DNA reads TGTGCCAGCAGCCATTTTTCAGGTCCCTACGAGCAGTACTTC. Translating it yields CASSHFSGPYEQYF.

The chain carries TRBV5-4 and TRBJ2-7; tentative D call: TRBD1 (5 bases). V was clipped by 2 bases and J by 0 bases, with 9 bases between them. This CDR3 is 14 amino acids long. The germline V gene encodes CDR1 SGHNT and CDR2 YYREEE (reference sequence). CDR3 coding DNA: TGTGCCAGCAGCTTTGGACACCTCTCCTACGAGCAGTACTTC. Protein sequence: CASSFGHLSYEQYF.

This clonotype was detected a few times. The CDR3 reads CASTPGANTDTQYF. As DNA, the CDR3 is TGTGCCAGCACCCCCGGGGCTAACACAGATACGCAGTATTTT. The chain carries TRBV6-1 and TRBJ2-3; perhaps D is TRBD1 or TRBD2 (5 bases each). Germline V gene lookup returns CDR1 MNHNS and CDR2 SASEGT. The V gene lost 7 bases and the J gene lost 2 bases, with 13 bases spanning the gap. The length of the CDR3 is 14 residues.

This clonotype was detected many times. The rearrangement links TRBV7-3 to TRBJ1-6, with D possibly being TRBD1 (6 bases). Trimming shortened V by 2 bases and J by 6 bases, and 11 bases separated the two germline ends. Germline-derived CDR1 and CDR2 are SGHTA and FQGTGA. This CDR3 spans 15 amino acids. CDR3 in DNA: TGTGCCAGCAGCTTAGTGTCAGGGGCTAATTCACCCCTCCACTTT. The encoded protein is CASSLVSGANSPLHF.

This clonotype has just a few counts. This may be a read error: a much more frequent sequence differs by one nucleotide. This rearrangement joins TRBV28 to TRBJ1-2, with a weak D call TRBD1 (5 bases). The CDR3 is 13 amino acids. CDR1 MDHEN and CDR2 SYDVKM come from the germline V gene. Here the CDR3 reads CAGSPGGLEGYTF. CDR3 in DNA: TGTGCCGGCAGTCCGGGGGGACTGGAGGGCTACACCTTC.

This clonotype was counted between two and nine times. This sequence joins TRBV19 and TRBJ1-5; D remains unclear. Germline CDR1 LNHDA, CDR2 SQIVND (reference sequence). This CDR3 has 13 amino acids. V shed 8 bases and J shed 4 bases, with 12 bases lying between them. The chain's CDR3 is CASHGKRNQPQHF. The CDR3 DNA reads TGTGCCAGTCACGGGAAAAGGAATCAGCCCCAGCATTTT.

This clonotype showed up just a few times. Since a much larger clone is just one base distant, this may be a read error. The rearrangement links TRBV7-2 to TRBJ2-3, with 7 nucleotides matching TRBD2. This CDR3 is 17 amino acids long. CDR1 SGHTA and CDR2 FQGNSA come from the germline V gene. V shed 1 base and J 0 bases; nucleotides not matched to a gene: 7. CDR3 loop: CASSLVRSSGSTDTQYF. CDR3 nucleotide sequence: TGTGCCAGCAGCTTAGTGAGGTCTAGCGGAAGCACAGATACGCAGTATTTT.

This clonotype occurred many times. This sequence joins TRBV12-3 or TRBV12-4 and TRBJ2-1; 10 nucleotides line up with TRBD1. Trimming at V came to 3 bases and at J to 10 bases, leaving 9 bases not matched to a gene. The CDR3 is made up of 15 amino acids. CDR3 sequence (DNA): TGTGCCAGCAGTTTCTCCACGACAGGGGGCTGGGAGCAGTTCTTC. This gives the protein CASSFSTTGGWEQFF.

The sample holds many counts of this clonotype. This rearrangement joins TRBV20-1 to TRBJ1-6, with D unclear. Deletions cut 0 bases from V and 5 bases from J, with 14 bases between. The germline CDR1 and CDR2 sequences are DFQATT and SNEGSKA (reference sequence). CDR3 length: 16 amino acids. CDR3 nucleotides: TGCAGTGCTAGAGATCTGAGGGCTGGAAATAATTCACCCCTCCACTTT. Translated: CSARDLRAGNNSPLHF.